This T cell receptor (beta chain) was captured in a study of CD8+ T cells in alopecia areata. Looking at the study overall: At a dose of 5 to 10 mg twice daily, oral tofacitinib was given to treated patients. Findings and limits, study-wide: Sharing of TCRs across patients appeared less clear than in mice, possibly for HLA-related reasons.

Treatment: oral pan-JAK inhibitor, 5-10 mg twice daily. Alopecia areata patients provided lesional scalp punch biopsies and peripheral blood, both collected for the study. Comment on this clone: Its matching antigen is unknown.

Isolated RNA was reverse transcribed into cDNA used as the sequencing template. Assay used: immunoSEQ multiplex PCR; TCRdb lists only in-frame clones, some missing. The data show about 220,000 clones, more than 45% seen once. Germline loops: CDR1 MGHRA, CDR2 YSYEKL. The V gene lost 1 base and the J gene lost 10 bases, with 8 bases spanning the gap. CDR3 length equals 12 residues. This sequence joins TRBV4-1 and TRBJ2-4; D is unresolved. The specimen comprised CD4+ T cells sorted from blood, sampled at week 4, from a patient treated with tofacitinib. This TCR was sampled from a human donor with alopecia areata. The CDR3 nucleotides read TGCGCCAGCAGCCAAGCAAGGGATATTCAGTACTTC. Amino acids: CASSQARDIQYF.